Below, 24 T cell receptor beta chains from the same sample are listed, as sequenced in a study of blood T cell repertoires in COVID-19. Only in-frame clones appear in the TCRdb table, and some are missing; sequencing was by immunoSEQ multiplex PCR. Of approximately 150,000 clones listed, around 80% are singletons. The sequenced material came from peripheral blood. Receptor source: a man between 70 and 80 years old who had recovered from COVID-19.

Worth noting for this clone: The same CDR3 is also encoded by other DNA sequences in this sample. The chain employs TRBV5-1 and TRBJ1-2; 7 positions match TRBD1. Losses at the gene ends were 1 base for V and 3 bases for J; bases not matched to a gene: 3. The CDR3 has 14 amino acids. Looked up from germline, CDR1 is SGHRS and CDR2 is YFSETQ. Written as DNA, the CDR3 is TGCGCCAGCAGCTTGTTGCAGGGGGACTATGGCTACACCTTC. This gives the protein CASSLLQGDYGYTF.

The J gene is TRBJ1-1, the V gene TRBV11-2, with D possibly matching TRBD1 (6 bases). The CDR3 contains 13 residues. V lost 6 bases to trimming and J lost 5 bases, with 13 bases between them. CDR1 SGHAT and CDR2 FQNNGV come from the germline V gene. The CDR3 loop is CASRGQIITEAFF. The CDR3, as DNA: TGTGCCAGCAGAGGACAGATCATAACTGAAGCTTTCTTT.

The chain combines TRBV20-1 with TRBJ2-5, with D perhaps TRBD1 (5 bases). Germline V gene sequence: CDR1 DFQATT, CDR2 SNEGSKA (reference sequence). The length of the CDR3 is 10 residues. Here the CDR3 reads CGAGMETQYF. The CDR3, as DNA: TGCGGGGCAGGGATGGAGACCCAGTACTTC.

The V and J genes are TRBV7-6 and TRBJ2-1, with TRBD2 matching over 10 bases. The CDR3 sequence is 15 residues long. The J segment lost 7 bases and the V segment lost 6 bases, leaving 9 bases of the junction unmatched. In germline, CDR1 is SGHVS, CDR2 FNYEAQ. CDR3 residues: CASSPSGRARNEQFF. The CDR3 nucleotides read TGTGCCAGCAGTCCCAGCGGGAGGGCCCGGAATGAGCAGTTCTTC.

This sequence joins TRBV2 and TRBJ2-3; 10 nucleotides match TRBD2. The trim removed 6 bases at V and 3 bases at J, leaving 12 bases unmatched. The length of the CDR3 is 17 residues. CDR1 SNHLY and CDR2 FYNNEI come from the germline V gene. DNA for the CDR3: TGTGCCAGCAGGGGGCTACTAGCGGGAATGGGTACAGATACGCAGTATTTT. Residues: CASRGLLAGMGTDTQYF.

This clone appeared a single time. The CDR3 spells CAWRSISGANVLTF. Written as DNA, the CDR3 is TGTGCCTGGAGGTCCATCTCTGGGGCCAACGTCCTGACTTTC. J is TRBJ2-6 and V is TRBV30; no firm D call. The germline V and J ends were trimmed by 3 bases and 0 bases, with 6 bases remaining between them. This CDR3 spans 14 amino acids. Per the germline V gene, CDR1 is GTSNPN and CDR2 is SVGIG (reference sequence).

The gene calls are TRBV4-1 and TRBJ2-7; TRBD1 matches at 10 bases. The germline CDR1 and CDR2 sequences are MGHRA and YSYEKL. There are 17 residues in the CDR3. After removal of 0 bases from V and 2 bases from J, the junction contained 7 bases not matched to a gene. The CDR3 spells CASSQDRGTGVAYEQYF. The CDR3 region has the DNA TGCGCCAGCAGCCAAGATCGGGGGACAGGGGTTGCCTACGAGCAGTACTTC.

The chain couples TRBV7-6 to TRBJ2-6; TRBD1 matches at 8 bases. Germline CDR1 reads SGHVS; CDR2 reads FNYEAQ. The CDR3 has 17 residues. V shed 3 bases and J 4 bases; nucleotides not matched to a gene: 8. CDR3 coding DNA: TGTGCCAGCAGCTTTGGCAGGGGGCTGTCAGGGGCCAACGTCCTGACTTTC. Its protein product is CASSFGRGLSGANVLTF.

This clone was seen just once. Other DNA sequences from this sample encode an identical CDR3 as well. This sequence joins TRBV7-2 and TRBJ2-7, with 9 bases identical to TRBD2. Germline V gene sequence: CDR1 SGHTA, CDR2 FQGNSA. This CDR3 is 14 amino acids long. V shed 1 base, J shed 2 bases, and the junction held 0 bases outside the gene matches. The CDR3 loop is CASSLGLAAYEQYF. CDR3 nucleotide sequence: TGTGCCAGCAGCTTAGGACTAGCGGCCTACGAGCAGTACTTC.

This clone was picked up one time. This chain uses TRBV6-1 with TRBJ1-2; D perhaps matches TRBD1 (5 bases). Trimming took off 0 bases at V and 4 bases at J, with 15 bases between the two ends. Germline CDR1 is MNHNS and CDR2 is SASEGT. The CDR3 has 16 residues. CDR3 sequence: CASSEAGGTAAYGYTF. Here the CDR3 DNA reads TGTGCCAGCAGTGAAGCGGGGGGAACAGCCGCCTATGGCTACACCTTC.

The chain employs TRBV5-1 and TRBJ2-7; 13 bases line up with TRBD2. J was trimmed by 2 bases and V by 4 bases; bases with no gene match: 9. There are 17 residues in the CDR3. The germline CDR1 and CDR2 sequences are SGHRS and YFSETQ. The CDR3 is CASSPPGLAGVPYEQYF. DNA of the CDR3: TGCGCCAGCAGCCCGCCCGGACTAGCGGGAGTCCCCTACGAGCAGTACTTC.

The V call is TRBV19, the J call TRBJ2-1, with D tentatively TRBD2 (6 bases). The CDR3 covers 16 residues. V dropped 3 bases and J dropped 2 bases, with 14 bases sitting between them. Germline V gives CDR1 LNHDA, CDR2 SQIVND (reference sequence). The CDR3 reads CASSIGAGFTYNEQFF. In DNA form, the CDR3 reads TGTGCCAGTAGTATCGGGGCGGGATTTACCTACAATGAGCAGTTCTTC.

The chain joins TRBV11-2 to TRBJ2-1; D unclear. V lost 5 bases and J 8 bases, leaving 16 bases between the germline ends. The CDR3 has 14 amino acids. Germline lookup yields CDR1 SGHAT and CDR2 FQNNGV. The chain's CDR3 is CASSLGLSSDEQFF. In DNA, the CDR3 is TGTGCCAGCAGCCTCGGGTTATCGAGCGATGAGCAGTTCTTC.

The genes are TRBV11-2 and TRBJ2-7; TRBD2 is a possible D gene (6 bases). Germline loops: CDR1 SGHAT, CDR2 FQNNGV. The CDR3 sequence is 14 residues long. V gave up 6 bases and J gave up 2 bases, with 14 bases separating them. The CDR3 nucleotides read TGTGCCAGCAGACGCGCGGGGTTTACCTACGAGCAGTACTTC. Protein sequence: CASRRAGFTYEQYF.

This chain uses TRBV12-5 with TRBJ2-1, with 7 bases aligning to TRBD1. CDR1 is LGHNT and CDR2 is FRNRAP in the germline V gene. Unmatched junction bases numbered 22, after V lost 6 bases and J lost 8 bases. The length of the CDR3 is 18 residues. CDR3 amino acids: CASGKPPRQGTLTDEQFF. The CDR3 region has the DNA TGTGCTAGTGGCAAACCCCCGAGACAGGGTACCCTTACGGATGAGCAGTTCTTC.

This clone has just a few counts. This chain joins TRBV12-3 or TRBV12-4 and TRBJ2-1; possible D gene TRBD2, 5 bases. V lost 5 bases and J 13 bases, leaving 12 bases between the germline ends. This CDR3 has 11 residues. CDR3 sequence reads: CASSELETQFF. The CDR3 DNA reads TGTGCCAGCAGTGAACTAGAGACACAGTTCTTC.

V usage is TRBV7-9 and J usage is TRBJ2-1; 9 nucleotides agree with TRBD2. The ends lost 4 bases at V and 8 bases at J; junction bases unmatched: 15. The CDR3 is 17 amino acids. The germline V gene encodes CDR1 SEHNR and CDR2 FQNEAQ (reference sequence). The CDR3 coding sequence is TGTGCCAGCAGCTCTGCGCGGATAAGCGGGAGGATGTATGAGCAGTTCTTC. It translates to CASSSARISGRMYEQFF.

The chain is built from TRBV20-1 and TRBJ2-1; D remains unclear. V was clipped by 6 bases and J by 12 bases, with 15 bases between them. The CDR3 loop spans 11 amino acids. Per the germline V gene, CDR1 is DFQATT and CDR2 is SNEGSKA (reference sequence). DNA of the CDR3: TGCAGTGCGAGCAGACCAGCAGGGCAGTTCTTC. Protein: CSASRPAGQFF.

This rearrangement joins TRBV10-3 to TRBJ2-7; 9 bases match TRBD2. J gave up 2 bases and V 2 bases, and 10 bases lay outside the gene matches. Germline V gene sequence: CDR1 ENHRY, CDR2 SYGVKD. The CDR3 extends over 17 amino acids. CDR3 in amino acids: CAISEPAGAGGTYEQYF. The CDR3, as DNA: TGTGCCATCAGTGAGCCGGCGGGAGCGGGAGGAACCTACGAGCAGTACTTC.

This chain joins TRBV11-2 and TRBJ1-5; 9 nucleotides align to TRBD1. V gave up 3 bases and J gave up 4 bases; unmatched junction bases: 4. Looked up from germline, CDR1 is SGHAT and CDR2 is FQNNGV. The CDR3 has 15 residues. The CDR3, as DNA: TGTGCCAGCAGCTTGAACAGGGGGCTAAATCAGCCCCAGCATTTT. Translation: CASSLNRGLNQPQHF.

This chain uses TRBV5-4 with TRBJ1-3; no clear D. Trimming took off 0 bases at V and 2 bases at J, with 6 bases between the two ends. The germline CDR1 and CDR2 sequences are SGHNT and YYREEE (reference sequence). This CDR3 is 14 amino acids long. The CDR3 spells CASSLAGAGNTIYF. The CDR3 coding sequence is TGTGCCAGCAGCTTGGCCGGGGCTGGAAACACCATATATTTT.

This chain links TRBV9 with TRBJ1-5; TRBD1 matches 8 bases. V shed 3 bases and J 7 bases; nucleotides not matched to a gene: 9. CDR1 is SGDLS and CDR2 is YYNGEE in the germline V gene. The CDR3 covers 15 residues. This CDR3 reads CASSGGTGLNQPQHF. The DNA of the CDR3 is TGTGCCAGCAGCGGTGGGACAGGCTTGAACCAGCCCCAGCATTTT. The entire variable domain, with the rest obtained from reference TRBV9 and TRBJ1-5, is as follows: DSGVTQTPKHLITATGQRVTLRCSPRSGDLSVYWYQQSLDQGLQFLIQYYNGEERAKGNILERFSAQQFPDLHSELNLSSLELGDSALYFCASSGGTGLNQPQHFGDGTRLSIL.

CDR3 residues: CAISESRGTGRGYTF. The DNA for the CDR3 is TGTGCCATCAGTGAGTCGAGGGGGACAGGGAGAGGCTACACCTTC. The chain has TRBV10-3 and TRBJ1-2; TRBD1 aligns across 9 bases. CDR1 ENHRY and CDR2 SYGVKD come from the germline V gene. The ends lost 0 bases at V and 8 bases at J; junction bases unmatched: 7. This CDR3 comprises 15 residues.

CDR3 sequence reads: CASSETGTGLTGGYGYTF. The CDR3, as DNA: TGTGCCAGCAGCGAAACCGGGACAGGGCTGACTGGGGGCTATGGCTACACCTTC. The gene calls are TRBV9 and TRBJ1-2, with 9 bases that match TRBD1. Germline CDR1 is SGDLS and CDR2 is YYNGEE. V gave up 3 bases and J gave up 4 bases; unmatched junction bases: 16. The length of the CDR3 is 18 residues.